This T cell receptor beta chain was recorded in a study of blood T cell repertoires in COVID-19. On the study more broadly: COVID-19 samples collected from the United States, Italy and Spain covered acute and convalescent phases. T cells, B-cell-depleted T cells, or PBMCs provided the cDNA or gDNA that served as material.

V was cut by 4 bases and J by 5 bases, with 14 bases left in between. The V gene's germline CDR1 is SGHRS and CDR2 YFSETQ. The CDR3 contains 14 residues. Study processing details: Reference gene primer amplification yielded estimated nucleated cell counts. This table comes from immunoSEQ multiplex PCR, and its TCRdb copy is limited to in-frame clones, with some not included. V and J calls and clone size are copied from that table; D and trimming were computed from the DNA. The table shows about 290,000 clones, with around 86% occurring only once. V usage is TRBV5-1 and J usage is TRBJ2-3; perhaps TRBD2 as D (5 bases). Sample: peripheral blood. This receptor was identified in a woman in her 30s with active or convalescent COVID-19. This chain's CDR3 is CASSVATEGDTQYF. DNA for the CDR3: TGCGCCAGCAGCGTGGCTACCGAGGGAGATACGCAGTATTTT.